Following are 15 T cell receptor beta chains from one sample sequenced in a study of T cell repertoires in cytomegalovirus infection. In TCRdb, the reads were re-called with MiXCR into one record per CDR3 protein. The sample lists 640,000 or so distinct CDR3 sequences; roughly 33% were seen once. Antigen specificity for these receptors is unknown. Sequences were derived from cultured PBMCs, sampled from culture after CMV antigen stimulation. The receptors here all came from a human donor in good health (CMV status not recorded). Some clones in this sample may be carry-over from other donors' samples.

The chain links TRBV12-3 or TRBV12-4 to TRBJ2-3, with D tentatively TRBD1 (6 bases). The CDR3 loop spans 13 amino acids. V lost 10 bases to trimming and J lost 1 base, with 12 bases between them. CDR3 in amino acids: CANRDDRTDTQYF. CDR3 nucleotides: TGTGCCAACAGGGACGACCGCACAGATACGCAGTATTTT.

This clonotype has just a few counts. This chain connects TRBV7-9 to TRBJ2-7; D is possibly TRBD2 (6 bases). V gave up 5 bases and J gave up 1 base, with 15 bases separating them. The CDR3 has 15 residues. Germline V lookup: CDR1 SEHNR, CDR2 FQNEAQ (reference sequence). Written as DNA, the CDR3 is TGTGCCAGCAGCCGGAGCGGGTCCAGATCCTACGAGCAGTACTTC. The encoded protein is CASSRSGSRSYEQYF.

CDR3 loop: CAIGFSEKRAVRGYNEQFF. In nucleotides, the CDR3 is TGTGCCATCGGTTTCAGTGAGAAGAGGGCGGTGAGGGGATACAATGAGCAGTTCTTC. This chain uses TRBV10-3 with TRBJ2-1; perhaps D is TRBD1 or TRBD2 (5 bases each). V lost 8 bases, J lost 4 bases, and 30 bases lay in between. CDR3 length: 19 amino acids. CDR1 ENHRY and CDR2 SYGVKD come from the germline V gene.

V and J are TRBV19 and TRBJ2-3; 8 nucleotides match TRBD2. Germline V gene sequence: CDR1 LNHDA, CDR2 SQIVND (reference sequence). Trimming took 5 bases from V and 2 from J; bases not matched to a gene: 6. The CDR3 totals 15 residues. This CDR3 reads CASSPRLALTDTQYF. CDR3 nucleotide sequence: TGTGCCAGTAGTCCGCGACTAGCGCTCACAGATACGCAGTATTTT.

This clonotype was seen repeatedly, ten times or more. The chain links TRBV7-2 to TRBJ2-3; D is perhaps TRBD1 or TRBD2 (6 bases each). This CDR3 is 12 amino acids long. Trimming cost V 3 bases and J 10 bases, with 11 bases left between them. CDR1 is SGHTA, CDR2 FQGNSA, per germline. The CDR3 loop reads CASSFPGAAQYF. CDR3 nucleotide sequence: TGTGCCAGCAGCTTCCCGGGGGCGGCGCAGTATTTT. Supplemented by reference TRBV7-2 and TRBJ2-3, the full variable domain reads GAGVSQSPSNKVTEKGKDVELRCDPISGHTALYWYRQSLGQGLEFLIYFQGNSAPDKSGLPSDRFSAERTGGSVSTLTIQRTQQEDSAVYLCASSFPGAAQYFGPGTRLTVL.

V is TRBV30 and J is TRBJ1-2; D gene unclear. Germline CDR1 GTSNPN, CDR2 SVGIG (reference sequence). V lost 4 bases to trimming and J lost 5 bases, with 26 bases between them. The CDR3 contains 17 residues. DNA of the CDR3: TGTGCCTGGAATCCAAGACGGGAAGAGACATCAGAGTATGGCTACACCTTC. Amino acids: CAWNPRREETSEYGYTF.

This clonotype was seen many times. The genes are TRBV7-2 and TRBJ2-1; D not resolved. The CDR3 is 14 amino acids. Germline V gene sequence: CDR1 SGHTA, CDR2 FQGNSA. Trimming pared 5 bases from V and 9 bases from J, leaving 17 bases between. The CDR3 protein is CASSPRTTRVEQFF. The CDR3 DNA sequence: TGTGCCAGCAGCCCCCGGACCACAAGGGTTGAGCAGTTCTTC.

CDR3 sequence reads: CASSQRSPYEQYF. CDR3 in DNA: TGTGCCAGCAGTCAACGCAGCCCCTACGAGCAGTACTTC. This chain uses TRBV12-3 or TRBV12-4 with TRBJ2-7; no clear D gene. CDR3 length: 13 residues. Trimming took off 5 bases at V and 2 bases at J, with 10 bases between the two ends.

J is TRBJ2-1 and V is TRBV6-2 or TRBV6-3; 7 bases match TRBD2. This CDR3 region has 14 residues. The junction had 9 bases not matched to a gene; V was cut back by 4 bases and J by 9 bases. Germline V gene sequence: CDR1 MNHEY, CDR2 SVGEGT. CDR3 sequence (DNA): TGTGCCAGCAGTTTTCTAGCGGATAGAAGTGAGCAGTTCTTC. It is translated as CASSFLADRSEQFF.

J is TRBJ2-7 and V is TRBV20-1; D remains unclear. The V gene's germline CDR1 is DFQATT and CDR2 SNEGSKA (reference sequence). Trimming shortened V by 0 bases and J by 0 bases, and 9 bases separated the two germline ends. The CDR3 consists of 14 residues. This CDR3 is CSARERPSSYEQYF. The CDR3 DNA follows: TGCAGTGCTAGAGAAAGGCCCAGCTCCTACGAGCAGTACTTC.

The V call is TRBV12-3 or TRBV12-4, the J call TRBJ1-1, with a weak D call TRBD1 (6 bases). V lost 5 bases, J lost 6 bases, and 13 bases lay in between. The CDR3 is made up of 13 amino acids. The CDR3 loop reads CASSQRQAAEAFF. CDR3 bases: TGTGCCAGCAGTCAGCGACAGGCGGCTGAAGCTTTCTTT.

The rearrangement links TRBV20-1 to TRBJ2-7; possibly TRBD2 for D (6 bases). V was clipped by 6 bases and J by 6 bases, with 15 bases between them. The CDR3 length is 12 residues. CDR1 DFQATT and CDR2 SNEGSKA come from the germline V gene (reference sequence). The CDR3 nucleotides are TGCAGTGCCAGACTAGACCGATCCGAGCAGTACTTC. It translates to CSARLDRSEQYF.

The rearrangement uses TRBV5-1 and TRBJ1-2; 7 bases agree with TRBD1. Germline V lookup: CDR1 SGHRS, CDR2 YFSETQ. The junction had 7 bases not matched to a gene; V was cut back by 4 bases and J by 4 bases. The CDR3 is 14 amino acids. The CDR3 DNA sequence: TGCGCCAGCAGCCCCGCCTGGACAGGCTATGGCTACACCTTC. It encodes CASSPAWTGYGYTF.

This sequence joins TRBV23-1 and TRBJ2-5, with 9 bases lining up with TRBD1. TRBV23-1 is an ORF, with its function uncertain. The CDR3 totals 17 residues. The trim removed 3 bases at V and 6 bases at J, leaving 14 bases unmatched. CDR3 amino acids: CASSHFDPRDRAQTQYF. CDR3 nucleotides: TGCGCCAGCAGTCACTTTGACCCTCGGGACAGGGCACAGACCCAGTACTTC.

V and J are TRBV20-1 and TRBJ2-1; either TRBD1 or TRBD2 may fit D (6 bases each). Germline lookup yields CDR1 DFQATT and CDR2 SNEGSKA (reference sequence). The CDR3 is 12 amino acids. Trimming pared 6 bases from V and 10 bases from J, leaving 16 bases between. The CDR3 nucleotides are TGCAGTGCACGAGCTGCGGGGACAGAGCAGTTCTTC. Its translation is CSARAAGTEQFF.